The 9 T cell receptor beta chains below come from one sample, sequenced in a study of long-term antiretroviral therapy in people with HIV. With survey level as its setting, the immunoSEQ assay was v3.0. TCRdb keeps only in-frame clones here, not all; method: immunoSEQ multiplex PCR. This sample carries approximately 14,000 clones, about 86% of them seen once, and the ten largest clones take about 16%. The source material was unsorted PBMCs, sampled just before starting antiretroviral therapy. The receptor source for this set is a man aged 35-49 years with HIV.

The chain uses TRBV30 and TRBJ1-1, with D unclear. The CDR3 has 16 residues. Trimming stripped 2 bases from V and 3 bases from J, with 19 bases between. The germline gives CDR1 GTSNPN, CDR2 SVGIG (reference sequence). The CDR3, as DNA: TGTGCCTGGAGTCCTACCCTAGGGAGATGGGACACTGAAGCTTTCTTT. Translation: CAWSPTLGRWDTEAFF.

The DNA of the CDR3 is TGTGCCAGTACCAACCAGTACGGGGGGCCCAATCAGCCCCAGCATTTT. Translated, it gives CASTNQYGGPNQPQHF. The chain is built from TRBV19 and TRBJ1-5; D possibly corresponds to TRBD1 (6 bases). CDR1 is LNHDA, CDR2 SQIVND, per germline (reference sequence). The length of the CDR3 is 16 residues. The V end was cut by 7 bases, the J end by 3 bases, with 19 bases between.

This clone was observed a single time. V is TRBV11-2 and J is TRBJ2-3; D may be TRBD2 (6 bases). V was trimmed by 1 base and J by 1 base, leaving 6 bases between them. Germline V gene sequence: CDR1 SGHAT, CDR2 FQNNGV. The CDR3 extends over 14 amino acids. CDR3 in amino acids: CASSLGGGTDTQYF. DNA for the CDR3: TGTGCCAGCAGCTTAGGGGGGGGCACAGATACGCAGTATTTT.

Remarks on this clone: The junction differs from germline at one of its ends, possibly a read error. The J gene is TRBJ1-3, the V gene TRBV4-1; D not resolved. CDR1 and CDR2 (germline): MGHRA, YSYEKL. The CDR3 sequence is 15 residues long. CDR3 loop: CASSPEIVSRNTIYF. The CDR3 bases are TGCGCCAGCAGCCCCGAGATCGTCTCTAGAAACACCATATATTTT.

This clone has only one observation. The chain joins TRBV6-1 to TRBJ1-4; D gene ambiguous. V was clipped by 3 bases and J by 6 bases, with 20 bases between them. This CDR3 region has 17 residues. CDR1 and CDR2 (germline): MNHNS, SASEGT. DNA for the CDR3: TGTGCCAGCAGTGATGGAATATTGGGGTTCGGGGATGAAAAACTGTTTTTT. This sequence encodes CASSDGILGFGDEKLFF.

This rearrangement joins TRBV4-2 to TRBJ2-7; the D gene is possibly TRBD1 (6 bases). V was shortened by 1 base and J by 4 bases, with 20 bases between the two germline ends. Germline assignment: CDR1 LGHNA and CDR2 YNFKEQ. The CDR3 is 17 residues long. The CDR3 bases are TGTGCCAGCAGCCAAGGTGATCATGCAGGGGCATCTTACGAGCAGTACTTC. It yields the protein CASSQGDHAGASYEQYF.

The sample holds one count of this clone. This chain connects TRBV29-1 to TRBJ2-3; possibly TRBD1 for D (5 bases). The CDR3 covers 13 residues. The V and J ends lost 4 bases and 1 base respectively, with 9 bases between them. Looked up from germline, CDR1 is SQVTM and CDR2 is ANQGSEA. The CDR3 here is CSVGGSGTDTQYF. CDR3 nucleotide sequence: TGCAGCGTTGGGGGCTCGGGCACAGATACGCAGTATTTT.

The gene calls are TRBV7-9 and TRBJ2-2; D is uncertain. Germline V lookup: CDR1 SEHNR, CDR2 FQNEAQ (reference sequence). The CDR3 totals 17 residues. The V end was cut by 0 bases, the J end by 0 bases, with 11 bases between. CDR3 nucleotides: TGTGCCAGCAGCTTAGCTATGAGTTACGCGAACACCGGGGAGCTGTTTTTT. This translates into CASSLAMSYANTGELFF.

The J gene is TRBJ2-1, the V gene TRBV5-4; a weak D match, TRBD2 (6 bases). Germline lookup yields CDR1 SGHNT and CDR2 YYREEE (reference sequence). The germline V and J ends were trimmed by 6 bases and 2 bases, with 15 bases remaining between them. This CDR3 has 15 residues. The CDR3 sequence: CASTLLSGPYNEQFF. DNA for the CDR3: TGTGCCAGCACCTTACTTAGCGGCCCCTACAATGAGCAGTTCTTC.